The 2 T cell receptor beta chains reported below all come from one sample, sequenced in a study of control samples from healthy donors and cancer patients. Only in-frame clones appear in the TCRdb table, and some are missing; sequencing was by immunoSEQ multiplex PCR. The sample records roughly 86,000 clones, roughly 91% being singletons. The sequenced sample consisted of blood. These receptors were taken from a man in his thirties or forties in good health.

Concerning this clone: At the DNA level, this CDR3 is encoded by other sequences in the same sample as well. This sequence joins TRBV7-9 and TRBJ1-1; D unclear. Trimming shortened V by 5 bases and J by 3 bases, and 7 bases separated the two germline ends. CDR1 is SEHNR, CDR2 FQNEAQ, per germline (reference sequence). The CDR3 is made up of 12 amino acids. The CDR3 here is CASSLQDTEAFF. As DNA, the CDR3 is TGTGCCAGCAGCCTCCAGGACACTGAAGCTTTCTTT.

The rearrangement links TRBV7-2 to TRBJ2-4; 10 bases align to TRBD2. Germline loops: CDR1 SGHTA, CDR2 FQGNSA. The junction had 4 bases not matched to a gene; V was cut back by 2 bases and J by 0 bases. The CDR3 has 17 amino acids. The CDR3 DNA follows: TGTGCCAGCAGCTTACTAGCGGGGGACGTAGCCAAAAACATTCAGTACTTC. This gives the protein CASSLLAGDVAKNIQYF.